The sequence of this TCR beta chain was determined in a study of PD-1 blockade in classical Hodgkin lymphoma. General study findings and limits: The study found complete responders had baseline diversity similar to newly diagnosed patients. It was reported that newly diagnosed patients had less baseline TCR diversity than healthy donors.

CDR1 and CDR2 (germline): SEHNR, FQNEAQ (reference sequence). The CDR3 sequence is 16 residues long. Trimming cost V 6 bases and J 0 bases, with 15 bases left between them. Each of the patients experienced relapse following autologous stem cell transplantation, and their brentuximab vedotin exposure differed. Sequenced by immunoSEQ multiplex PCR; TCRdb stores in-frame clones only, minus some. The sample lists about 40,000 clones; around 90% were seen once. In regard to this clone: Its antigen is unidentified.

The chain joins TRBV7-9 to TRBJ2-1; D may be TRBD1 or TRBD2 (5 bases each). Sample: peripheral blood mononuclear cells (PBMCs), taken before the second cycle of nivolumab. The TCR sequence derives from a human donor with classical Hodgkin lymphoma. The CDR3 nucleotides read TGTGCCAGCAGTTGGCTGGGGACCGGCTCCTACAATGAGCAGTTCTTC. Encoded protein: CASSWLGTGSYNEQFF.